This T cell receptor beta chain was identified in a study of cytomegalovirus exposure and HLA in healthy donors. The study, taken as a whole, reports: Researchers catalogued some 160 TCR beta chains as cytomegalovirus-associated. Productive rates of about 90% or about 30% were seen for most TCR beta V segments in an earlier analysis. Some V segments, TRBV6-2 and TRBV6-3 among them, were indistinguishable and were therefore excluded.

Each donor's status was that of a healthy bone marrow donor. The V end lost 6 bases, the J end lost 4 bases, and 13 bases lay between the germline ends. The germline CDR1 and CDR2 sequences are SGHNT and YENEEA. The CDR3 has 15 amino acids. Use of 60 Vbeta and 13 Jbeta primers characterized the PCR. Generated by immunoSEQ multiplex PCR, the TCRdb table keeps only in-frame clones and is missing some. Among about 43,000 clones listed, 51% were seen once. Comment on this clone: What it recognizes is unknown.

The rearrangement joins TRBV11-3 to TRBJ2-6, with TRBD2 as a possible D gene (5 bases). Sequencing input: PBMCs. The clonotype originates from a man aged 60 to 69 in good health and CMV-seronegative. The CDR3, as DNA: TGTGCCAGCAGTTCGTCGGGAACCGGGGCCAACGTCCTGACTTTC. This translates into CASSSSGTGANVLTF.